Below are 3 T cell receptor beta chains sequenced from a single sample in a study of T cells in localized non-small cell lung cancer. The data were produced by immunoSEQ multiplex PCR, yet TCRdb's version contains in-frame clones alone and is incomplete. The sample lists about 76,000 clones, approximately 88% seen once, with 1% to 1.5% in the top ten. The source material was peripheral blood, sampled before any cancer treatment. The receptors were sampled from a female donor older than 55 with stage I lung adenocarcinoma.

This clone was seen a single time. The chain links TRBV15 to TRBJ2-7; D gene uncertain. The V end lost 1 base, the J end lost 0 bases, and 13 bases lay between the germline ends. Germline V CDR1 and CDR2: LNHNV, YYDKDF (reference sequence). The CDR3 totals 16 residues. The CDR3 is CATSRVFGLSSYEQYF. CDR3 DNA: TGTGCCACCAGCAGAGTTTTTGGCCTGAGCTCCTACGAGCAGTACTTC.

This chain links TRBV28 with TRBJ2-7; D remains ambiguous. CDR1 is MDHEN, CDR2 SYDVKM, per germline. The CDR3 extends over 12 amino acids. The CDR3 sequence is CATSGNGYEQYF. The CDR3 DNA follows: TGTGCAACCTCTGGTAACGGCTACGAGCAGTACTTC.

This CDR3 is CASSFRGRGRSQYF. The CDR3 DNA follows: TGTGCCAGCAGCTTCCGGGGCAGGGGTCGGTCCCAGTACTTC. This chain uses TRBV7-2 with TRBJ2-5; perhaps TRBD1 as D (6 bases). The germline gives CDR1 SGHTA, CDR2 FQGNSA. Trimming left V 3 bases short and J 9 bases short, with 17 bases between. The CDR3 has 14 residues.